This T cell receptor (beta chain) was captured by sequencing in a study of human T cells and chemical hapten exposure. Study-level results: Clustering by CDR3 similarity yielded significantly more large clusters from expanded TCRs than controls.

This clonotype was recorded at least ten times. Antigen: not known. MiXCR, applied by TCRdb to the RACE reads, yields one record per CDR3 protein. In the table there are 95,000 to 100,000 distinct CDR3 sequences, 10% to 11% of which are singletons. Time point indicated: pre-sensitization, week 0. As to treatment: therapeutic diphenylcyclopropenone sensitization with weekly scalp DPC. The sequences come from whole blood, collected in connection with sensitization to the hapten diphenylcyclopropenone (DPC). The clonotype comes from a woman between 55 and 75 years old with alopecia areata. Some clones in this sample may be carry-over from other donors' samples.

CDR3: CATGGRESYNSPLHF. The CDR3 DNA reads TGTGCCACCGGGGGGCGAGAGTCCTATAATTCACCCCTCCACTTT. The rearrangement links TRBV10-3 to TRBJ1-6; a possible D gene is TRBD1 (6 bases). Trimming shortened V by 10 bases and J by 1 base, and 14 bases separated the two germline ends. Germline lookup yields CDR1 ENHRY and CDR2 SYGVKD. The CDR3 covers 15 residues.